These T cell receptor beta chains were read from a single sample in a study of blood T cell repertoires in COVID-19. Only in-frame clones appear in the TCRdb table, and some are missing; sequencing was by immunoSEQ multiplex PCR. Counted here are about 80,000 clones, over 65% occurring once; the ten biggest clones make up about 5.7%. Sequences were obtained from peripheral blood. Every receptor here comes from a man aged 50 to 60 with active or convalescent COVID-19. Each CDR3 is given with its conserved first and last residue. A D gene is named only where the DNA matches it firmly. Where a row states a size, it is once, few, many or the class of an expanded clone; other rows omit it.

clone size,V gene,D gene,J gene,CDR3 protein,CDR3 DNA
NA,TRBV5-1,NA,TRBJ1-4,CASSLGRAEKLFF,TGCGCCAGCAGCTTGGGGAGGGCTGAAAAACTGTTTTTT
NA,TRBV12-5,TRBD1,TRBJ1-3,CASGLVLGTGTGNTIYF,TGTGCTAGTGGTTTGGTACTCGGGACAGGGACAGGAAACACCATATATTTT
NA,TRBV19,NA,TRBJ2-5,CASTQGGMRETQYF,TGTGCCAGTACCCAGGGCGGTATGCGAGAGACCCAGTACTTC
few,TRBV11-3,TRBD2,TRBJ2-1,CASSPGTLANEQFF,TGTGCCAGCAGCCCCGGTACACTAGCGAATGAGCAGTTCTTC
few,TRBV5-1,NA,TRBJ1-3,CASSLEANSGNTIYF,TGCGCCAGCAGCTTGGAAGCAAACTCTGGAAACACCATATATTTT
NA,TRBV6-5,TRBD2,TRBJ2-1,CASSYPGLADNEQFF,TGTGCCAGCAGTTATCCGGGACTAGCCGACAATGAGCAGTTCTTC
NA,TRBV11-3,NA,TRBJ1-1,CASSKSGAEAFF,TGTGCCAGCAGTAAATCGGGGGCTGAAGCTTTCTTT
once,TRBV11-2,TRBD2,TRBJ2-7,CASSSTSGGRGEQYF,TGTGCCAGCAGCTCCACTAGCGGGGGGCGCGGCGAGCAGTACTTC
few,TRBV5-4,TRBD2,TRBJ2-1,CASGGTSGGAPNEQFF,TGTGCCAGCGGAGGGACTAGCGGGGGGGCGCCCAATGAGCAGTTCTTC
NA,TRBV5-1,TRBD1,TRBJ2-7,CASSRGTGADEQYF,TGCGCCAGCAGCCGGGGGACAGGGGCGGACGAGCAGTACTTC
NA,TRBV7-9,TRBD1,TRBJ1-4,CASSTTGSTQGTNEKLFF,TGTGCCAGCAGCACAACCGGTTCCACACAGGGGACTAATGAAAAACTGTTTTTT
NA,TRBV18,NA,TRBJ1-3,CASSSSRRDSGNTIYF,TGTGCCAGCTCATCTTCCAGGAGGGACTCTGGAAACACCATATATTTT
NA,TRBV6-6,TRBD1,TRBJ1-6,CASSYTGGHNSPLHF,TGTGCCAGCAGTTACACAGGGGGCCATAATTCACCCCTCCACTTT
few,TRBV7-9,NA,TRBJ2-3,CASSLRLEGDTQYF,TGTGCCAGCAGCTTAAGGTTGGAGGGAGATACGCAGTATTTT
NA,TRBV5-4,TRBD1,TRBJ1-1,CASSPGTGGGMNTEAFF,TGTGCCAGCAGCCCCGGGACAGGGGGGGGGATGAACACTGAAGCTTTCTTT